The source of this T cell receptor (beta chain) is a study of T cell changes during pregnancy in multiple sclerosis. This CDR3 comprises 11 residues. The V gene lost 3 bases and the J gene lost 13 bases, with 10 bases spanning the gap. Germline V gene data show CDR1 as KGHSH and CDR2 as LQKENI. This clone occurred once. The method was immunoSEQ multiplex PCR; TCRdb's version includes in-frame clones alone and lacks a portion of them. The data hold roughly 100,000 clones, with about 90% observed a single time. The specimen was peripheral blood, collected after pregnancy. The TCR comes from a female donor with multiple sclerosis, enrolled in a pregnancy study. The chain uses TRBV18 and TRBJ2-1; D is perhaps TRBD1 (6 bases). For the CDR3, the DNA is TGTGCCAGCTCACCGGGGACACTTCAGTTCTTC. Protein product: CASSPGTLQFF.